The 7 T cell receptor beta chains given below trace back to one sample, sequenced in a study of T cells in women clearing cervical HPV infection. Assay used: immunoSEQ multiplex PCR; TCRdb lists only in-frame clones, some missing. The specimen's table records under 30,000 clones. The specimen was blood buffy coat. The receptor set was obtained from a woman aged 18 to 75 with a cervical HPV16 infection that either progressed to CIN3+ or cleared (not recorded which).

The CDR3 sequence: CASESDSYDYTF. Incomplete CDR3 DNA: TGTGCCAGCGAATCTGACAGCTACGAC. The chain is built from TRBV6-2 or TRBV6-3 and TRBJ1-2, with TRBD1 as a possible D gene (5 bases). The CDR3 end lies 3 residues beyond the end of the read and is filled in from the germline J gene. Germline V lookup: CDR1 MNHEY, CDR2 SVGEGT. This CDR3 region has 12 residues.

A word on this clone: With the read ending 3 residues before the CDR3 end, the germline J gene is used to fill in that end. The chain has TRBV7-9 and TRBJ2-7; a weak D match, TRBD2 (5 bases). V was trimmed by 5 bases and J by 3 bases, leaving 14 bases between them. The CDR3 runs to 14 residues. Germline CDR1 reads SEHNR; CDR2 reads FQNEAQ (reference sequence). The CDR3 sequence: CASSAGLGGYEQYF. The CDR3 DNA, read in part, is TGTGCCAGCAGCGCCGGACTTGGCGGCTACGAG.

In the case of this clone: The missing CDR3 end, 3 residues past where the read stops, is filled in from the germline J gene. V and J are TRBV30 and TRBJ2-1; 7 bases are shared with TRBD2. V was clipped by 0 bases and J by 4 bases; unmatched bases: 3. Germline V gene lookup returns CDR1 GTSNPN and CDR2 SVGIG (reference sequence). This CDR3 contains 14 residues. The CDR3 region is CAWSVQAGYNEQFF. The CDR3 bases that were read are TGTGCCTGGAGTGTACAAGCGGGATACAATGAG.

To note about this clone: Sequencing ends 3 residues short of the CDR3 end; the germline J gene provides the rest. The chain links TRBV19 to TRBJ2-7; 11 nucleotides agree with TRBD2. This CDR3 is 14 amino acids long. The germline V gene has CDR1 LNHDA and CDR2 SQIVND (reference sequence). V dropped 6 bases and J dropped 4; count of bases not matched to a gene: 5. This CDR3 reads CASRLTSGNYEQYF. The part of the CDR3 DNA that was read is TGTGCCAGTAGACTGACTAGCGGGAATTACGAG.

About this clone itself: Sequencing ends 3 residues short of the CDR3 end; the germline J gene provides the rest. This sequence joins TRBV4-1 and TRBJ1-2, with D perhaps matching TRBD1 (5 bases). V was pared by 2 bases and J by 5 bases, with 9 bases between. The CDR3 runs to 13 residues. Germline CDR1 MGHRA, CDR2 YSYEKL. CDR3 residues: CASSQLGLYGYTF. The covered CDR3 bases are TGCGCCAGCAGCCAATTGGGACTATATGGC.

In regard to this clone: The read terminates 3 residues ahead of where the CDR3 ends, so the germline J gene completes it. The genes are TRBV9 and TRBJ2-7; D uncertain. The CDR3 loop spans 13 amino acids. Germline values: CDR1 SGDLS, CDR2 YYNGEE. The V end was cut by 1 base, the J end by 1 base, with 6 bases between. CDR3 sequence: CASSVSPSYEQYF. CDR3 DNA, as far as it was read: TGTGCCAGCAGCGTATCTCCTTCCTACGAG.

In regard to this clone: The missing CDR3 end, 3 residues past where the read stops, is filled in from the germline J gene. The V call is TRBV5-4, the J call TRBJ1-2, with D possibly matching TRBD1 (6 bases). Deletions cut 3 bases from V and 2 bases from J, with 8 bases between. The length of the CDR3 is 13 residues. Germline V gene data show CDR1 as SGHNT and CDR2 as YYREEE (reference sequence). Here the CDR3 reads CASSWTVNYGYTF. The CDR3 bases that were read are TGTGCCAGCAGCTGGACAGTCAACTATGGC.